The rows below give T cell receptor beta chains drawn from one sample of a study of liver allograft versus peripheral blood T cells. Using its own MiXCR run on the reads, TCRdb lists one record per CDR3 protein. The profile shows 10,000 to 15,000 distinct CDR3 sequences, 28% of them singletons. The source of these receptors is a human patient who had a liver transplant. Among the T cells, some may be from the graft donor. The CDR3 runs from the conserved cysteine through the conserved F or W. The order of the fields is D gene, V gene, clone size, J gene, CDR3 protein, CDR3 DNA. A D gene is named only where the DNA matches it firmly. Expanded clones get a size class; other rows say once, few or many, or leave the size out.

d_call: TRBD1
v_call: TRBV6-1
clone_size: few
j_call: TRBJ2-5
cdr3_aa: CASSVLWTGGEETQYF
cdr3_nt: TGTGCCAGCAGTGTACTCTGGACAGGGGGGGAAGAGACCCAGTACTTC

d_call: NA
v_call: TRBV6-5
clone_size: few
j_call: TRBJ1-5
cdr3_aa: CASSWDSNQPQHF
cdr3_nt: TGTGCCAGCAGTTGGGACAGCAATCAGCCCCAGCATTTT

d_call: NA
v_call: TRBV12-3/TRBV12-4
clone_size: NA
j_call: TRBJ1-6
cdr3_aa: CASSEGGNSPLHF
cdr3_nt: TGTGCCAGCAGCGAAGGGGGGAATTCACCCCTCCACTTT

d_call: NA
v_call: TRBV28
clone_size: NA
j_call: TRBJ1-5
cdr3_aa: CASSLPLPRAYNQPQHF
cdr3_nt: TGTGCCAGCAGTTTACCTCTCCCCAGGGCCTACAATCAGCCCCAGCATTTT

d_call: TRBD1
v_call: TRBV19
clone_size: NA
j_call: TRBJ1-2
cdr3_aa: CASSRGTVGYTF
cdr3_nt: TGTGCCAGTAGTAGGGGGACAGTGGGCTACACCTTC

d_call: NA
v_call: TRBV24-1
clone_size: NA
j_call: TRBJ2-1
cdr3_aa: CATSDSGASSYNEQFF
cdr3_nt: TGTGCCACCAGTGATTCGGGGGCTAGCTCCTACAATGAGCAGTTCTTC

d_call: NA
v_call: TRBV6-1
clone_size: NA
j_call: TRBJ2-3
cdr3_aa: CASSLSQGGTDTQYF
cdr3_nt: TGTGCCAGCAGTCTTTCACAGGGAGGGACAGATACGCAGTATTTT

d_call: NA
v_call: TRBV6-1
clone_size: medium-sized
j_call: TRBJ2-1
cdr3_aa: CASKTGHSSYNEQFF
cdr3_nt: TGTGCCAGCAAAACGGGACACAGCTCCTACAATGAGCAGTTCTTC

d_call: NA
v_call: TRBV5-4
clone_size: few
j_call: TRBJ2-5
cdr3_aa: CASEGVGETQYF
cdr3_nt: TGTGCCAGCGAGGGGGTTGGGGAGACCCAGTACTTC

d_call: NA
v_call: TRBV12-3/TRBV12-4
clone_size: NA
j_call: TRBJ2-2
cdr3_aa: CASSLGGPNTGELFF
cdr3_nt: TGTGCCAGCAGTTTGGGGGGACCGAACACCGGGGAGCTGTTTTTT

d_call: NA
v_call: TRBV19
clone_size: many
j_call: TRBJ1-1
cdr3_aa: CASSRGHLNTEAFF
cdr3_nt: TGTGCCAGTAGTAGGGGACATTTGAACACTGAAGCTTTCTTT

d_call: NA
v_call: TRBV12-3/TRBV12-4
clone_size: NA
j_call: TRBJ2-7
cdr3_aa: CASSVGAIEQYF
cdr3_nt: TGTGCCAGCAGTGTTGGAGCGATCGAGCAGTACTTC